The 23 T cell receptor beta chains given below trace back to one sample, sequenced in a study of blood T cell repertoires in COVID-19 (dated by TCRdb to 2020 to 2022). Library creation used the immunoSEQ multiplex PCR assay. TCRdb carries this immuneACCESS record with in-frame sequences only. Its versions omit some clonotypes, under half of them owing to an unresolved V gene in the studies checked, with the rest unexplained. In this sample the table shows approximately 250,000 clones, around 88% of which occur a single time. Roughly 1.2% of the sample lies in the top ten. Sequencing input: PBMCs or T cells enriched from blood (not recorded which). The receptors were sampled from a woman aged 40 to 55 with acute COVID-19.

The V and J genes are TRBV12-3 or TRBV12-4 and TRBJ1-6, with D possibly matching TRBD1 (5 bases). The length of the CDR3 is 13 residues. V lost 5 bases to trimming and J lost 5 bases, with 7 bases between them. As DNA, the CDR3 is TGTGCCAGCAGTGGGGCCCATAATTCACCCCTCCACTTT. As protein: CASSGAHNSPLHF.

The chain has TRBV7-9 and TRBJ1-1; TRBD1 might be the D (5 bases). V was pared by 3 bases and J by 4 bases, with 9 bases between. The CDR3 runs to 13 residues. CDR1 is SEHNR, CDR2 FQNEAQ, per germline (reference sequence). The CDR3, as DNA: TGTGCCAGCAGCTTTTCCAGGGTCACTGAAGCTTTCTTT. This codes for CASSFSRVTEAFF.

The V call is TRBV10-1, the J call TRBJ2-4; TRBD2 is a possible D gene (7 bases). This CDR3 is 14 amino acids long. Germline CDR1 and CDR2: WNHNN and SYGVQD (reference sequence). V was cut by 5 bases and J by 5 bases, with 13 bases left in between. CDR3 amino acids: CASSPPGGENIQYF. The CDR3 DNA is TGCGCCAGCAGTCCGCCGGGGGGCGAAAACATTCAGTACTTC.

The chain recombines TRBV7-9 with TRBJ2-3; 14 bases agree with TRBD2. Germline CDR1 SEHNR, CDR2 FQNEAQ (reference sequence). V trimming: 4 bases; J trimming: 5 bases; junction bases outside the gene matches: 5. This CDR3 spans 16 amino acids. The CDR3 region has the DNA TGTGCCAGCAGCTCGGGACTAGCGGGAGAGGTAGATACGCAGTATTTT. It translates to CASSSGLAGEVDTQYF.

This clone was recorded only once. The V call is TRBV10-3, the J call TRBJ2-1; 12 bases are a match to TRBD2. The V and J ends lost 2 bases and 6 bases, in that order; junction bases with no gene match: 5. This CDR3 is 16 amino acids long. Germline V gene lookup returns CDR1 ENHRY and CDR2 SYGVKD. Here the CDR3 DNA reads TGTGCCATCAGTGAGGGTCTAGCGGGAGGGGCCAATGAGCAGTTCTTC. It is translated as CAISEGLAGGANEQFF.

The chain carries TRBV5-1 and TRBJ2-5; maybe TRBD2 (5 bases). CDR3 size: 14 residues. Germline loops: CDR1 SGHRS, CDR2 YFSETQ. V dropped 0 bases and J dropped 5 bases, with 11 bases sitting between them. The CDR3 DNA reads TGCGCCAGCAGCTTGGCCGGGGATCAGGAGACCCAGTACTTC. Residues: CASSLAGDQETQYF.

The V call is TRBV5-5, the J call TRBJ2-5, with 11 bases identical to TRBD2. The CDR3 has 18 residues. Germline CDR1 is SGHKS and CDR2 is YYEKEE (reference sequence). V shed 4 bases, J shed 2 bases, and the junction held 13 bases outside the gene matches. CDR3 region: CASSRGFLAGGQQETQYF. The CDR3 DNA reads TGTGCCAGCAGCCGGGGATTTCTAGCGGGAGGCCAACAAGAGACCCAGTACTTC.

This clone was found once. The chain links TRBV19 to TRBJ1-2; no clear D. Germline values: CDR1 LNHDA, CDR2 SQIVND (reference sequence). The CDR3 runs to 12 residues. Between the trimmed V and J ends, which lost 5 bases and 2 bases, there was a span of 6 bases. This CDR3 reads CASSRGNYGYTF. DNA of the CDR3: TGTGCCAGTAGTCGCGGGAACTATGGCTACACCTTC.

Details on this clone: Other DNA sequences within the sample encode an identical CDR3. This chain connects TRBV30 to TRBJ1-1; D is perhaps TRBD1 (6 bases). V lost 2 bases and J lost 2, with 9 bases in between. Germline CDR1 GTSNPN, CDR2 SVGIG (reference sequence). There are 13 residues in the CDR3. CDR3 DNA: TGTGCCTGGAGTATGACAGGTAACACTGAAGCTTTCTTT. Its protein is CAWSMTGNTEAFF.

The V call is TRBV7-8, the J call TRBJ2-2; 8 positions match TRBD2. Germline V lookup: CDR1 SGHVS, CDR2 FQNEAQ. After removal of 5 bases from V and 9 bases from J, the junction contained 8 bases not matched to a gene. The CDR3 sequence is 14 residues long. The chain's CDR3 is CASSLAGRERELFF. The CDR3 DNA sequence: TGTGCCAGCAGCCTCGCCGGGAGGGAGAGGGAGCTGTTTTTT.

The chain employs TRBV11-2 and TRBJ1-1; D perhaps matches TRBD1 (6 bases). CDR3 size: 18 residues. V dropped 2 bases and J dropped 0 bases, with 19 bases sitting between them. Germline lookup yields CDR1 SGHAT and CDR2 FQNNGV. CDR3 sequence (DNA): TGTGCCAGCAGCTTACAGCCAGGGGCGGGGGGAGTGAACACTGAAGCTTTCTTT. Translation: CASSLQPGAGGVNTEAFF.

The rearrangement joins TRBV13 to TRBJ1-1; no definite D call. CDR1 is PRHDT and CDR2 is FYEKMQ in the germline V gene (reference sequence). This CDR3 region has 13 residues. V lost 4 bases, J lost 0 bases, and 6 bases lay in between. The CDR3 bases are TGTGCCAGCAGCTCCCCCATGAACACTGAAGCTTTCTTT. Protein sequence: CASSSPMNTEAFF. The full variable domain, rest sourced from reference TRBV13 and TRBJ1-1, is AAGVIQSPRHLIKEKRETATLKCYPIPRHDTVYWYQQGPGQDPQFLISFYEKMQSDKGSIPDRFSAQQFSDYHSELNMSSLELGDSALYFCASSSPMNTEAFFGQGTRLTVV.

The rearrangement uses TRBV2 and TRBJ1-2, with D possibly being TRBD1 (6 bases). V lost 7 bases and J lost 5, with 20 bases in between. Germline CDR1 reads SNHLY; CDR2 reads FYNNEI. The CDR3 is 15 residues long. DNA for the CDR3: TGTGCCAGCACATCGTGGTCTGGGGGCGGGTATGGCTACACCTTC. Its protein is CASTSWSGGGYGYTF. Together with reference TRBV2 and TRBJ1-2, the CDR3 gives the full variable domain: EPEVTQTPSHQVTQMGQEVILRCVPISNHLYFYWYRQILGQKVEFLVSFYNNEISEKSEIFDDQFSVERPDGSNFTLKIRSTKLEDSAMYFCASTSWSGGGYGYTFGSGTRLTVV.

The chain has TRBV27 and TRBJ2-1; TRBD2 matches at 9 bases. Germline V CDR1 and CDR2: MNHEY, SMNVEV (reference sequence). The CDR3 runs to 14 residues. The V gene end was trimmed by 6 bases and the J gene end by 6 bases; junction bases not matched to a gene: 6. In DNA form, the CDR3 reads TGTGCCAGCAGCAATAGCGGGAGCGGCAATGAGCAGTTCTTC. It yields the protein CASSNSGSGNEQFF.

The rearrangement uses TRBV5-1 and TRBJ1-4; 7 positions agree with TRBD1. Trimming removed 5 bases from V and 13 bases from J; junction bases left unmatched: 14. Germline V gene lookup returns CDR1 SGHRS and CDR2 YFSETQ. This CDR3 is 14 amino acids long. CDR3: CASRPGTADVGLFF. CDR3 nucleotides: TGCGCCAGCAGACCCGGGACAGCGGACGTAGGACTGTTTTTT. The variable domain in full, completed from reference TRBV5-1 and TRBJ1-4, reads KAGVTQTPRYLIKTRGQQVTLSCSPISGHRSVSWYQQTPGQGLQFLFEYFSETQRNKGNFPGRFSGRQFSNSRSEMNVSTLELGDSALYLCASRPGTADVGLFFGSGTQLSVL.

The chain links TRBV7-8 to TRBJ2-4; no clear D gene. CDR1 SGHVS and CDR2 FQNEAQ come from the germline V gene. The V end lost 1 base, the J end lost 0 bases, and 7 bases lay between the germline ends. This CDR3 has 15 amino acids. As DNA, the CDR3 is TGTGCCAGCAGCTTAGGGTCGGTAGCCAAAAACATTCAGTACTTC. It translates to CASSLGSVAKNIQYF.

This chain links TRBV28 with TRBJ2-2; TRBD1 matches at 8 bases. V shed 11 bases, J shed 5 bases, and the junction held 13 bases outside the gene matches. CDR1 and CDR2 from the germline V gene are MDHEN and SYDVKM. This CDR3 has 15 residues. The CDR3 bases are TGTGCCGCCGGGCAACTACAGGGGGGAACCGGGGAGCTGTTTTTT. This translates into CAAGQLQGGTGELFF.

This clone has just a few counts. J is TRBJ1-5 and V is TRBV6-2 or TRBV6-3, with D tentatively TRBD1 (6 bases). This CDR3 is 18 amino acids long. Germline V gene lookup returns CDR1 MNHEY and CDR2 SVGEGT. The germline V and J ends were trimmed by 3 bases and 0 bases, with 18 bases remaining between them. CDR3 sequence reads: CASSYAGAIQSSNQPQHF. In DNA, the CDR3 is TGTGCCAGCAGTTATGCGGGGGCGATTCAGAGTAGCAATCAGCCCCAGCATTTT.

The chain uses TRBV19 and TRBJ2-1, with D perhaps TRBD2 (5 bases). The germline V gene encodes CDR1 LNHDA and CDR2 SQIVND (reference sequence). CDR3 length: 18 residues. Trimming took off 0 bases at V and 0 bases at J, with 15 bases between the two ends. The CDR3: CASSIDVRVGLSYNEQFF. In nucleotides, the CDR3 is TGTGCCAGTAGTATAGATGTCCGTGTCGGACTCTCCTACAATGAGCAGTTCTTC.

On this clone itself: Other nucleotide sequences from this sample produce the same CDR3. The V gene is TRBV19, the J gene TRBJ2-5; 7 nucleotides match TRBD1. Trimming took 3 bases from V and 3 from J; bases not matched to a gene: 1. The CDR3 contains 13 residues. Germline CDR1 is LNHDA and CDR2 is SQIVND (reference sequence). CDR3 amino acids: CASSIGTEETQYF. CDR3 bases: TGTGCCAGTAGTATTGGGACAGAAGAGACCCAGTACTTC.

This chain connects TRBV30 to TRBJ1-1; 7 bases fit TRBD1. Trimming took 6 bases from V and 1 from J; bases not matched to a gene: 5. The CDR3 consists of 13 residues. Germline V gene lookup returns CDR1 GTSNPN and CDR2 SVGIG (reference sequence). The CDR3 loop is CACQQGPNTEAFF. In DNA, the CDR3 is TGTGCCTGTCAACAGGGGCCGAACACTGAAGCTTTCTTT.

CDR3 region: CASSLFGIGQGRTGELFF. The CDR3 DNA reads TGTGCCAGCAGTCTTTTTGGAATCGGACAGGGCCGTACCGGGGAGCTGTTTTTT. The V call is TRBV27, the J call TRBJ2-2, with TRBD1 matching 8 bases. The germline V gene has CDR1 MNHEY and CDR2 SMNVEV (reference sequence). Trimming took 5 bases from V and 5 from J; bases not matched to a gene: 16. The CDR3 has 18 amino acids.

The chain carries TRBV18 and TRBJ1-5; no definite D call. Germline loops: CDR1 KGHSH, CDR2 LQKENI. Trimming stripped 2 bases from V and 5 bases from J, with 13 bases between. The CDR3 totals 15 residues. CDR3 nucleotide sequence: TGTGCCAGCTCACCAAATCCGGGGTCTGATCAGCCCCAGCATTTT. This encodes CASSPNPGSDQPQHF.